This TCR beta chain was captured in a study of response to subunit inactivated influenza vaccine. CDR3 length equals 15 residues. Germline V CDR1 and CDR2: LNHNV, YYDKDF (reference sequence). Trimming took 1 base from V and 0 from J, leaving 7 bases between them. About this clonotype itself: Its specificity is not known.

TCRdb analysed the RT-PCR reads with MiXCR anew, one entry per CDR3 protein. Among 600,000 to 700,000 distinct CDR3 sequences, 14% were seen once, and the ten largest hold about 7.4%. Findings of the study overall: After each seasonal influenza vaccination, few new T cells are recruited, the authors suggested.

V and J are TRBV15 and TRBJ2-1; possible D gene TRBD1, 6 bases. This material consisted of PBMCs from blood, taken 14 days before vaccination. The sequence derives from a man aged 45-65 years who received an inactivated influenza vaccine. The CDR3 is CATSRAGASYNEQFF. Written as DNA, the CDR3 is TGTGCCACCAGCAGAGCAGGGGCCTCCTACAATGAGCAGTTCTTC.